Following are 2 T cell receptor beta chains from one sample sequenced in a study of T cells after yellow fever vaccination. MiXCR, applied by TCRdb to the 5' RACE reads, yields one record per CDR3 protein. The table lists 150,000 to 200,000 distinct CDR3 sequences, 6.2% of them singletons. The sequenced sample was CD4+ T cells sorted from PBMCs, obtained on the day of the first yellow fever vaccination. The receptors here all came from a man aged 18 to 29 who received the YFV17D yellow fever vaccine.

The J gene is TRBJ1-1, the V gene TRBV5-1, with D perhaps TRBD1 (6 bases). V lost 3 bases and J 5 bases, leaving 11 bases between the germline ends. The germline V gene encodes CDR1 SGHRS and CDR2 YFSETQ. This CDR3 comprises 13 residues. The chain's CDR3 is CASSSGQTTEAFF. The CDR3 DNA reads TGCGCCAGCAGCTCAGGACAGACTACTGAAGCTTTCTTT.

J is TRBJ1-2 and V is TRBV18; a weak D match, TRBD1 (5 bases). The V end lost 2 bases, the J end lost 6 bases, and 19 bases lay between the germline ends. The germline V gene has CDR1 KGHSH and CDR2 LQKENI. The length of the CDR3 is 16 residues. The CDR3 region has the DNA TGTGCCAGCTCACCATTGGTCGAGGGGAAAACTAATGGCTACACCTTC. It translates to CASSPLVEGKTNGYTF.